Below are 13 T cell receptor beta chains sequenced from a single sample in a study of T-cell memory formation after mild COVID-19. TCRdb passed the 5' RACE reads through MiXCR, listing each CDR3 protein once. The sample has about 400,000 distinct CDR3 sequences, 23% seen once. The specimen sequenced was PBMCs or a T cell subset sorted from them (not recorded which). These receptors were taken from an adult woman who had mild COVID-19 (a few samples of this study predate the infection). Cell type and time point are not known.

V usage is TRBV30 and J usage is TRBJ2-2, with D uncertain. CDR3 size: 15 residues. V was trimmed by 2 bases and J by 4 bases, leaving 14 bases between them. CDR1 and CDR2 (germline): GTSNPN, SVGIG (reference sequence). The CDR3, as DNA: TGTGCCTGGAGTACGGGTGGGCAGAGCACCGGGGAGCTGTTTTTT. This translates into CAWSTGGQSTGELFF.

The chain links TRBV20-1 to TRBJ1-4, with 7 bases identical to TRBD1. J was trimmed by 8 bases and V by 5 bases; bases with no gene match: 8. The CDR3 consists of 13 residues. Germline CDR1 and CDR2: DFQATT and SNEGSKA (reference sequence). The CDR3 DNA reads as TGCAGTGCTTCAACAGGGGTACGCGAAAAACTGTTTTTT. Residues: CSASTGVREKLFF.

The chain couples TRBV18 to TRBJ2-5; D not certain. The germline V and J ends were trimmed by 0 bases and 7 bases, with 15 bases remaining between them. Germline lookup yields CDR1 KGHSH and CDR2 LQKENI. This CDR3 contains 15 residues. CDR3 residues: CASSPPRELSGTQYF. CDR3 nucleotides: TGTGCCAGCTCACCACCTCGCGAGCTCTCGGGGACCCAGTACTTC.

J is TRBJ1-1 and V is TRBV18; D is possibly TRBD1 (6 bases). The germline V and J ends were trimmed by 1 base and 1 base, with 10 bases remaining between them. Germline CDR1 reads KGHSH; CDR2 reads LQKENI. The CDR3 spans 15 residues. In nucleotides, the CDR3 is TGTGCCAGCTCACCACGGGCGGGGGCGAACACTGAAGCTTTCTTT. Its translation: CASSPRAGANTEAFF.

V usage is TRBV5-1 and J usage is TRBJ2-5, with a tentative D call TRBD2 (5 bases). CDR3 length equals 13 residues. Germline V gene data show CDR1 as SGHRS and CDR2 as YFSETQ. Trimming shortened V by 3 bases and J by 5 bases, and 11 bases separated the two germline ends. As DNA, the CDR3 is TGCGCCAGCAGCTCGGGGAAAGCTGAGACCCAGTACTTC. Protein sequence: CASSSGKAETQYF. The full variable domain, in which reference TRBV5-1 and TRBJ2-5 provide the parts outside the CDR3, is KAGVTQTPRYLIKTRGQQVTLSCSPISGHRSVSWYQQTPGQGLQFLFEYFSETQRNKGNFPGRFSGRQFSNSRSEMNVSTLELGDSALYLCASSSGKAETQYFGPGTRLLVL.

A few counts support this clonotype. This rearrangement joins TRBV3-1 to TRBJ2-7; 13 bases are a match to TRBD2. V was clipped by 4 bases and J by 7 bases; unmatched bases: 7. The germline V gene has CDR1 LGHDT and CDR2 YNNKEL (reference sequence). The CDR3 has 15 residues. The DNA for the CDR3 is TGTGCCAGCAGCCCGGGACTAGCGGGACTGCGAGAGCAGTACTTC. It encodes CASSPGLAGLREQYF.

The gene calls are TRBV9 and TRBJ2-7; D is possibly TRBD1 (6 bases). CDR1 and CDR2 from the germline V gene are SGDLS and YYNGEE. The CDR3 is 15 amino acids. With 4 bases removed from V and 0 bases from J, the gap between germline ends came to 14 bases. CDR3 DNA sequence: TGTGCCAGCAGCCCCAGGGGCTCCAGCTCCTACGAGCAGTACTTC. This codes for CASSPRGSSSYEQYF.

The chain employs TRBV9 and TRBJ2-3; 7 positions match TRBD2. The CDR3 extends over 14 amino acids. From germline, CDR1 is SGDLS and CDR2 YYNGEE. The J segment lost 3 bases and the V segment lost 1 base, leaving 2 bases of the junction unmatched. This CDR3 reads CASSVWGGTDTQYF. In nucleotides, the CDR3 is TGTGCCAGCAGCGTATGGGGGGGGACAGATACGCAGTATTTT.

The CDR3 DNA follows: TGCAGTGCCGACTACGAGCAGTACTTC. This sequence encodes CSADYEQYF. The chain combines TRBV20-1 with TRBJ2-7; D uncertain. The CDR3 consists of 9 residues. Germline CDR1 is DFQATT and CDR2 is SNEGSKA (reference sequence). Deletions cut 6 bases from V and 3 bases from J, with 3 bases between.

The chain combines TRBV7-9 with TRBJ1-4; weak D call: TRBD1 (6 bases). This CDR3 comprises 18 residues. Trimming removed 5 bases from V and 5 bases from J, with 24 bases in between. Germline-derived CDR1 and CDR2 are SEHNR and FQNEAQ (reference sequence). The CDR3 spells CASSPDRLEYDQNEKLFF. The DNA for the CDR3 is TGTGCCAGCAGCCCCGACAGGCTGGAGTACGACCAAAATGAAAAACTGTTTTTT.

The J gene is TRBJ2-7, the V gene TRBV2; 10 nucleotides match TRBD2. This CDR3 is 15 amino acids long. The germline V gene encodes CDR1 SNHLY and CDR2 FYNNEI. V was clipped by 9 bases and J by 5 bases; unmatched bases: 13. The CDR3 loop reads CASTAEKLAGNEQYF. The CDR3 region has the DNA TGTGCCAGTACAGCGGAAAAACTAGCGGGAAACGAGCAGTACTTC.

This clonotype has a handful of counts. The chain uses TRBV9 and TRBJ2-1; 12 bases align to TRBD2. The trim removed 2 bases at V and 6 bases at J, leaving 3 bases unmatched. The CDR3 runs 15 residues. The germline V gene encodes CDR1 SGDLS and CDR2 YYNGEE. In DNA, the CDR3 is TGTGCCAGCAGCGTTCCTAGCGGGGGGGCCAATGAGCAGTTCTTC. It encodes CASSVPSGGANEQFF.

The sample holds a few counts of this clonotype. V and J are TRBV4-3 and TRBJ1-4; the D gene is possibly TRBD1 (6 bases). Between the trimmed V and J ends, which lost 0 bases and 5 bases, there was a span of 10 bases. The length of the CDR3 is 15 residues. Germline CDR1 is LGHNA and CDR2 is YSLEER. CDR3 sequence: CASSQEGQGNEKLFF. CDR3 coding DNA: TGCGCCAGCAGCCAAGAAGGCCAGGGGAATGAAAAACTGTTTTTT.